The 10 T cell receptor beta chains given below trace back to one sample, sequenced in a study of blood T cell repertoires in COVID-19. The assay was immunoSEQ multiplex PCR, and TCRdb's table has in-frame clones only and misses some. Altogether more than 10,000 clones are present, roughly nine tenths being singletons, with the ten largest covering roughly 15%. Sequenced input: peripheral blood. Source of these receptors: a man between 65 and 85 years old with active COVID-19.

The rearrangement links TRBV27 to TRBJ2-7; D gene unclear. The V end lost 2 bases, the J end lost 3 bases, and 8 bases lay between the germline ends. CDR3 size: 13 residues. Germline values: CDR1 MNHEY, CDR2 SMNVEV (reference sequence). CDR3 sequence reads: CASSLRAYYEQYF. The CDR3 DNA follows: TGTGCCAGCAGTTTAAGAGCATACTACGAGCAGTACTTC.

The CDR3 DNA reads as TGTGCCAGCAGCGTGGCTGGGACAGACTACGAGCAGTACTTC. It translates to CASSVAGTDYEQYF. The V gene is TRBV9, the J gene TRBJ2-7; 7 bases are a match to TRBD1. Germline V lookup: CDR1 SGDLS, CDR2 YYNGEE. The CDR3 sequence is 14 residues long. V dropped 2 bases and J dropped 3; count of bases not matched to a gene: 5.

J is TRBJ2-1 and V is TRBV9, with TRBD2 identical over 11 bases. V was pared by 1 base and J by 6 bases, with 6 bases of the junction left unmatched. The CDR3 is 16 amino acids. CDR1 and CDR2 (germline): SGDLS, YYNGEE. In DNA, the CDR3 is TGTGCCAGCAGCGTATTTTCTAGCGGGGGGTCCAATGAGCAGTTCTTC. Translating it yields CASSVFSSGGSNEQFF.

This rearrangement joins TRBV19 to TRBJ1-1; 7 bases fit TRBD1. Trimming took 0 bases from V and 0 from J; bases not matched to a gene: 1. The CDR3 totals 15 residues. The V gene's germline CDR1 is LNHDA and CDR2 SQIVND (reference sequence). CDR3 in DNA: TGTGCCAGTAGTATAGAGGACAGGATGAACACTGAAGCTTTCTTT. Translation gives CASSIEDRMNTEAFF.

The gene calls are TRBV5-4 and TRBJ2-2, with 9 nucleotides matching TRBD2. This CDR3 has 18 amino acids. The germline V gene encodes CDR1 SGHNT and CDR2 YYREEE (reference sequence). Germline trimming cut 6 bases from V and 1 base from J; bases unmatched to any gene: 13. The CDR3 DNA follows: TGTGCCAGCACCTTTGGGGGGGGACTAGCTCAGAACACCGGGGAGCTGTTTTTT. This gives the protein CASTFGGGLAQNTGELFF.

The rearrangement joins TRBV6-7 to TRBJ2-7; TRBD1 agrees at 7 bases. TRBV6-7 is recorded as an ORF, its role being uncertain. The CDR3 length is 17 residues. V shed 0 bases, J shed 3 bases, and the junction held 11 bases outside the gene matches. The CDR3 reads CASSYSQGRRSGYEQYF. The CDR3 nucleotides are TGTGCCAGCAGTTACTCACAGGGGCGACGTTCGGGCTACGAGCAGTACTTC.

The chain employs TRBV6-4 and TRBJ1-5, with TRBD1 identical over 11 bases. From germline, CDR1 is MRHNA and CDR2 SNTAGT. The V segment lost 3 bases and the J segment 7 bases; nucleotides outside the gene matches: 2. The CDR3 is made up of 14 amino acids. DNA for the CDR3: TGTGCCAGCAGTGAAGGGACAGGGGGACAGCCCCAGCATTTT. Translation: CASSEGTGGQPQHF.

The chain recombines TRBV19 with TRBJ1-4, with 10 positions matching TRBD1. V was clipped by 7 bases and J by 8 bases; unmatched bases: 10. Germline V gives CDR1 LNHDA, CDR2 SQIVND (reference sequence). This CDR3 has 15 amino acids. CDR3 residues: CASTAKGQGGEKLFF. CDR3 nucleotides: TGTGCCAGTACCGCTAAAGGACAGGGGGGAGAAAAACTGTTTTTT. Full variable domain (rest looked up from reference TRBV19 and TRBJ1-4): DGGITQSPKYLFRKEGQNVTLSCEQNLNHDAMYWYRQDPGQGLRLIYYSQIVNDFQKGDIAEGYSVSREKKESFPLTVTSAQKNPTAFYLCASTAKGQGGEKLFFGSGTQLSVL.

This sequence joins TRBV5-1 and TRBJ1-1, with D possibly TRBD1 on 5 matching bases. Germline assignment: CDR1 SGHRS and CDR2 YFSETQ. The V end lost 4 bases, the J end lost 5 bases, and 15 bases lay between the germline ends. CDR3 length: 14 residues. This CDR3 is CASSLYVGDTEAFF. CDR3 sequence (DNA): TGCGCCAGCAGCCTCTACGTAGGGGATACTGAAGCTTTCTTT.

The CDR3 loop is CASSPTGGRGGYTF. CDR3 nucleotides: TGTGCCAGCAGCCCGACAGGGGGAAGAGGCGGCTACACCTTC. The V and J genes are TRBV3-1 (or the pseudogene TRBV3-2) and TRBJ1-2; 9 positions match TRBD1. CDR3 size: 14 residues. The J segment lost 8 bases and the V segment lost 4 bases, leaving 8 bases of the junction unmatched. The germline V gene encodes CDR1 LGHDT and CDR2 YNNKEL (reference sequence).